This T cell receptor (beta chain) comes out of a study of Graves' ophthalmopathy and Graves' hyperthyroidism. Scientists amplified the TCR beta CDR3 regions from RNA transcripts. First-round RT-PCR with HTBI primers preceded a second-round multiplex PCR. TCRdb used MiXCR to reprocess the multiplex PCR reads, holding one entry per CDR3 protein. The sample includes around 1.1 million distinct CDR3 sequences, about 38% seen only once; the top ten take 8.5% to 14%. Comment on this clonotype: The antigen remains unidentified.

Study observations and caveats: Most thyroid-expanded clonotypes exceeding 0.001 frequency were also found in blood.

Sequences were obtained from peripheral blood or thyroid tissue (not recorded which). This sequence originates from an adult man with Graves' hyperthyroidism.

CDR3 in amino acids: CASSYTMLGNRAYEQYF. The CDR3 nucleotides read TGTGCCAGCAGCTATACAATGTTGGGGAACCGCGCCTACGAGCAGTACTTC. The rearrangement uses TRBV7-2 and TRBJ2-7; unclear D gene. The CDR3 covers 17 residues. CDR1 and CDR2 from the germline V gene are SGHTA and FQGNSA. Between the trimmed V and J ends, which lost 4 bases and 2 bases, there was a span of 21 bases. Supplemented by reference TRBV7-2 and TRBJ2-7, the full variable domain reads GAGVSQSPSNKVTEKGKDVELRCDPISGHTALYWYRQSLGQGLEFLIYFQGNSAPDKSGLPSDRFSAERTGGSVSTLTIQRTQQEDSAVYLCASSYTMLGNRAYEQYFGPGTRLTVT.